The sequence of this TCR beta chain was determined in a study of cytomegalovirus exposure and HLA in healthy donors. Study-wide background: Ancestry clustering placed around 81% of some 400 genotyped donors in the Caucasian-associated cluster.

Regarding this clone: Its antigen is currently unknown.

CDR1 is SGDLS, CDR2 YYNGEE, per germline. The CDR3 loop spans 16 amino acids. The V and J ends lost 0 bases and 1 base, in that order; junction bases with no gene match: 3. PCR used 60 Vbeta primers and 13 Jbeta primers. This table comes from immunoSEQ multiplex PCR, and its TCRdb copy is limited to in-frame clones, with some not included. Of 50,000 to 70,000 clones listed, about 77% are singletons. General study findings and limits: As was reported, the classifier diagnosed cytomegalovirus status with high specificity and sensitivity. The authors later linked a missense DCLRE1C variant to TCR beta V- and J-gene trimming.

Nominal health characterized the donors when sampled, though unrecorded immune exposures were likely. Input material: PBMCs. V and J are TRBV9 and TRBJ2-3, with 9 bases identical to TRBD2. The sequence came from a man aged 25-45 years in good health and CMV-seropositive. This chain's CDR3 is CASSVAVAGGTDTQYF. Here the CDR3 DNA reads TGTGCCAGCAGCGTAGCGGTAGCGGGGGGCACAGATACGCAGTATTTT.